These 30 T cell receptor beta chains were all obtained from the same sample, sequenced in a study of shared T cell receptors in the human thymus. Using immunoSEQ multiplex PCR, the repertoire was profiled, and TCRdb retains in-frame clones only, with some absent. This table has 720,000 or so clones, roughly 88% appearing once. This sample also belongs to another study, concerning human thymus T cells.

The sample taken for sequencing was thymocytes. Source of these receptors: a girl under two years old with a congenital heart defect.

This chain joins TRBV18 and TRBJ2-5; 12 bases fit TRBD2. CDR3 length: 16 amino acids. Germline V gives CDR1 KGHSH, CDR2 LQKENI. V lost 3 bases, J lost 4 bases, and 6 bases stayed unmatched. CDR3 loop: CASSPLAGGPPETQYF. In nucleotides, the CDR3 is TGTGCCAGCTCACCTCTAGCGGGGGGGCCCCCAGAGACCCAGTACTTC.

The CDR3 spells CASGADRGQDNQPQHF. CDR3 in DNA: TGTGCCAGTGGGGCAGACAGGGGGCAGGACAATCAGCCCCAGCATTTT. The rearrangement links TRBV19 to TRBJ1-5, with TRBD1 identical over 10 bases. V dropped 8 bases and J dropped 3; count of bases not matched to a gene: 10. Germline V gene data show CDR1 as LNHDA and CDR2 as SQIVND (reference sequence). The CDR3 sequence is 16 residues long.

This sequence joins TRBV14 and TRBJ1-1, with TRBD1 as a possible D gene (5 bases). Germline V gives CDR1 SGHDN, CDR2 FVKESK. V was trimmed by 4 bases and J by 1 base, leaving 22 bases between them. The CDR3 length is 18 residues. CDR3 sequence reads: CASSRVGLVRGQNTEAFF. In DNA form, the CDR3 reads TGTGCCAGCAGCCGAGTGGGTTTAGTACGAGGACAGAACACTGAAGCTTTCTTT.

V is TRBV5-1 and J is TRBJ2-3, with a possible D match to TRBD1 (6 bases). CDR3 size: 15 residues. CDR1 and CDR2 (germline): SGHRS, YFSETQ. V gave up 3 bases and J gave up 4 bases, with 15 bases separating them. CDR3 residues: CASSSYRVTADTQYF. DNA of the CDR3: TGCGCCAGCAGCTCTTACAGGGTCACTGCAGATACGCAGTATTTT.

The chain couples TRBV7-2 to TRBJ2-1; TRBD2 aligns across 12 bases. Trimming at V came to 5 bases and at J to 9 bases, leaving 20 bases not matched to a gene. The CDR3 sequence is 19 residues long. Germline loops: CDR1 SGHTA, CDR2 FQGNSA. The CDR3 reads CASSRTGLAGNRRLLEQFF. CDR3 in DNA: TGTGCCAGCAGCCGAACCGGACTAGCGGGAAACCGAAGATTGCTTGAGCAGTTCTTC.

In DNA, the CDR3 is TGTGCCAGCAGTTACTCGAAGGGGATCTATGGCTACACCTTC. Residues: CASSYSKGIYGYTF. V is TRBV6-5 and J is TRBJ1-2, with D possibly matching TRBD1 (5 bases). Looked up from germline, CDR1 is MNHEY and CDR2 is SVGAGI. V gave up 0 bases and J gave up 4 bases, with 9 bases separating them. The CDR3 sequence is 14 residues long.

CDR3 residues: CASSARPAGSSYEQYF. CDR3 nucleotide sequence: TGTGCCAGCAGTGCTCGCCCGGCGGGCAGCTCCTACGAGCAGTACTTC. The chain recombines TRBV6-1 with TRBJ2-7; the D gene is possibly TRBD2 (5 bases). CDR1 is MNHNS and CDR2 is SASEGT in the germline V gene. The CDR3 is 16 residues long. Trimming removed 4 bases at V and 0 bases at J, with 16 bases between.

The CDR3 sequence is CASSQPVGGYRSPLHF. CDR3 sequence (DNA): TGCGCCAGCAGCCAACCTGTGGGGGGTTATCGTTCACCCCTCCACTTT. The rearrangement uses TRBV4-1 and TRBJ1-6, with D possibly matching TRBD1 (5 bases). Germline V CDR1 and CDR2: MGHRA, YSYEKL. This CDR3 spans 16 amino acids. V lost 2 bases, J lost 9 bases, and 17 bases lay in between.

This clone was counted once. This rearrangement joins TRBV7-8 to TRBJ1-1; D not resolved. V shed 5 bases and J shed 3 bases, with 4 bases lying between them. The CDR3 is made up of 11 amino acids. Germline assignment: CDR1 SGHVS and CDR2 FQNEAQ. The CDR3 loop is CASSPYTEAFF. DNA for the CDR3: TGTGCCAGCAGCCCCTACACTGAAGCTTTCTTT.

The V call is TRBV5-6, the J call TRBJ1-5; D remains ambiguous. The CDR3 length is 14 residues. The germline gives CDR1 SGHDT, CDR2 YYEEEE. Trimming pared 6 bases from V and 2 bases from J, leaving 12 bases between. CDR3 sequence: CASTQSFGNQPQHF. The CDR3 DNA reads TGTGCCAGCACACAGTCATTTGGCAATCAGCCCCAGCATTTT.

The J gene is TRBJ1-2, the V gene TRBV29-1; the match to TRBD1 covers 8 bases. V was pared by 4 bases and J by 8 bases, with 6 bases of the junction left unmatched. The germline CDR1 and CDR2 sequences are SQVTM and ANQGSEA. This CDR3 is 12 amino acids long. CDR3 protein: CSVGQTGVGYTF. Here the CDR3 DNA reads TGCAGCGTTGGCCAGACAGGGGTCGGCTACACCTTC.

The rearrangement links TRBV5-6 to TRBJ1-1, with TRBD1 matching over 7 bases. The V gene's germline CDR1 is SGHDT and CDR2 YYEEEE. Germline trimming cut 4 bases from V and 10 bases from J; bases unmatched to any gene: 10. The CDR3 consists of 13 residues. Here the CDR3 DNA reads TGTGCCAGCAGCCCGCCGACAGGGCTTGGAGCTTTCTTT. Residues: CASSPPTGLGAFF.

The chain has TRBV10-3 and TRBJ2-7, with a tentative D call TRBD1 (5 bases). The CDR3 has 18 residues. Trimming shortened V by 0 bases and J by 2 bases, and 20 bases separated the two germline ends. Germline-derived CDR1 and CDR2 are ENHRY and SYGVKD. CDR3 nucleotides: TGTGCCATCAGTGAGTCGCCCCCTGCACAGGTTAGACCCTACGAGCAGTACTTC. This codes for CAISESPPAQVRPYEQYF.

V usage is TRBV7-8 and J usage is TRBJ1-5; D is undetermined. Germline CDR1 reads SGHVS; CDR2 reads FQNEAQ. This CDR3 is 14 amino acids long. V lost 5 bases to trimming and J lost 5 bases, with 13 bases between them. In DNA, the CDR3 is TGTGCCAGCAGCATGGCTCCTCGGGATCAGCCCCAGCATTTT. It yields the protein CASSMAPRDQPQHF.

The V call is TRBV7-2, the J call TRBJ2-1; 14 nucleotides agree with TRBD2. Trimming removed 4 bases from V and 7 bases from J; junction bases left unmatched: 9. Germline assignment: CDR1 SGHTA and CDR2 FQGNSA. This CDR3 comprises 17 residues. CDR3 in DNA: TGTGCCAGCAGCTCTCGCCCGGGACTAGCGGGGGAGAATGAGCAGTTCTTC. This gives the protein CASSSRPGLAGENEQFF.

DNA for the CDR3: TGTGCCAGCAGCGCGGGACAGCCTACCTACTACGAGCAGTACTTC. Encoded protein: CASSAGQPTYYEQYF. J is TRBJ2-7 and V is TRBV5-5; D is possibly TRBD1 (7 bases). V was cut by 4 bases and J by 3 bases, with 17 bases left in between. Germline values: CDR1 SGHKS, CDR2 YYEKEE (reference sequence). The length of the CDR3 is 15 residues.

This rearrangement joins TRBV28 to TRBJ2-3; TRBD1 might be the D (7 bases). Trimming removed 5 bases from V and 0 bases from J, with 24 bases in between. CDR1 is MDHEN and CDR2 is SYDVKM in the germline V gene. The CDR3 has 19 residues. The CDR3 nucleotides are TGTGCCAGCAGTCAGGGGGATCCGCGGAGGGAGATTAGCACAGATACGCAGTATTTT. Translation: CASSQGDPRREISTDTQYF.

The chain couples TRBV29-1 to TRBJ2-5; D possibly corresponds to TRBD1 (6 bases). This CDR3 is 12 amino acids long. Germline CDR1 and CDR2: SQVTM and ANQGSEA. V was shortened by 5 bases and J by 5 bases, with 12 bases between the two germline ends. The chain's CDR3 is CSVQGPGETQYF. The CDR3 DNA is TGCAGCGTTCAGGGGCCGGGGGAGACCCAGTACTTC.

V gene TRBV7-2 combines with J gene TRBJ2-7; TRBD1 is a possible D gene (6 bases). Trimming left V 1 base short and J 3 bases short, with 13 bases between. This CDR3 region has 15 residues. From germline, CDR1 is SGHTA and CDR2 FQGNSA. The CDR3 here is CASSLVQGTNYEQYF. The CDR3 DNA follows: TGTGCCAGCAGCTTAGTTCAGGGGACAAACTACGAGCAGTACTTC.

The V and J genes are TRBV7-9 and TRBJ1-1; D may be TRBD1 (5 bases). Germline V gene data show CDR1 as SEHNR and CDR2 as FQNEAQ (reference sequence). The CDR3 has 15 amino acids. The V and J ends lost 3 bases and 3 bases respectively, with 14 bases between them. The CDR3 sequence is CASSFRGAGDTEAFF. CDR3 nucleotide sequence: TGTGCCAGCAGCTTCCGCGGGGCTGGGGACACTGAAGCTTTCTTT.

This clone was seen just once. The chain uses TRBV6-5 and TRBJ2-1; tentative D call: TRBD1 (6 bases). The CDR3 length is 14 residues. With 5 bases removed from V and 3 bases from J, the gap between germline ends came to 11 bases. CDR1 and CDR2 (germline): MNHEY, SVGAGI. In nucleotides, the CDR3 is TGTGCCAGCAGTGACCGGGACAACTACAATGAGCAGTTCTTC. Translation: CASSDRDNYNEQFF.

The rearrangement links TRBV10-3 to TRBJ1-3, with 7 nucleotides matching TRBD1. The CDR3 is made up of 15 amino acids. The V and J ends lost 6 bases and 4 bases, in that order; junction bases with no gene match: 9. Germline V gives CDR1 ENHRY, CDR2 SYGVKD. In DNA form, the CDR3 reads TGTGCCATCAGCCACGGACAGGCACCCGGAAACACCATATATTTT. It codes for CAISHGQAPGNTIYF.

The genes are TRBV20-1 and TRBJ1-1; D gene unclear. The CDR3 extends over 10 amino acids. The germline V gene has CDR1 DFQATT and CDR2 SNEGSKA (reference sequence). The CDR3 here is CSPPGSEAFF. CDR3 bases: TGCAGCCCACCCGGGTCAGAGGCTTTCTTT.

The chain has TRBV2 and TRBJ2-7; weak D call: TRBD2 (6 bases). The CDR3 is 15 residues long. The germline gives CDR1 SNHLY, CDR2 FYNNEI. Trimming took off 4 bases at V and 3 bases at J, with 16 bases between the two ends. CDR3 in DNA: TGTGCCAGCAGTGGGGCTGAGTTGGGACTCTACGAGCAGTACTTC. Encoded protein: CASSGAELGLYEQYF.

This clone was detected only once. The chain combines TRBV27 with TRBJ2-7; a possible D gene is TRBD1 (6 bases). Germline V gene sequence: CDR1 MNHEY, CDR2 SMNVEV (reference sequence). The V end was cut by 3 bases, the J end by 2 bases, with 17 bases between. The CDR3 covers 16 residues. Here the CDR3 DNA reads TGTGCCAGCAGTTTCTCCCCCGGGACATTACCCTACGAGCAGTACTTC. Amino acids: CASSFSPGTLPYEQYF.

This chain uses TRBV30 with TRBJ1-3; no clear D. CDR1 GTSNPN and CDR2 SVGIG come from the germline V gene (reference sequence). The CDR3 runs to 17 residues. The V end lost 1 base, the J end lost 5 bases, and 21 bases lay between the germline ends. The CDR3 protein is CAWSALRRGPLRNTIYF. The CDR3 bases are TGTGCCTGGAGTGCCCTCAGAAGAGGGCCGCTAAGAAACACCATATATTTT.

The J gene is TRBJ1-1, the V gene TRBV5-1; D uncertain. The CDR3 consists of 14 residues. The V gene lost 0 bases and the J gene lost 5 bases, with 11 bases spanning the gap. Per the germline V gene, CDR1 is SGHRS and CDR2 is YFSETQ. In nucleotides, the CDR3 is TGCGCCAGCAGCTTGGTAGGTGAGGGTACTGAAGCTTTCTTT. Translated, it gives CASSLVGEGTEAFF.

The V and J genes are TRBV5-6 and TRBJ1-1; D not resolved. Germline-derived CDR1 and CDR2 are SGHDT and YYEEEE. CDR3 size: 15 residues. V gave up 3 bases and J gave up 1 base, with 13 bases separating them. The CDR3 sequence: CASSWIGDQNTEAFF. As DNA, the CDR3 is TGTGCCAGCAGCTGGATAGGAGACCAGAACACTGAAGCTTTCTTT. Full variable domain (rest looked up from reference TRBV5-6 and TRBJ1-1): DAGVTQSPTHLIKTRGQQVTLRCSPKSGHDTVSWYQQALGQGPQFIFQYYEEEERQRGNFPDRFSGHQFPNYSSELNVNALLLGDSALYLCASSWIGDQNTEAFFGQGTRLTVV.

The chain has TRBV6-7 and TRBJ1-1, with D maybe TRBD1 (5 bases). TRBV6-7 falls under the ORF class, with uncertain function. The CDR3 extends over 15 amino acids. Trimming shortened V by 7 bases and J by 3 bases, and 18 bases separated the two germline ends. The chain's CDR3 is CASTTGGRAHTEAFF. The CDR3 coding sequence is TGTGCCAGCACCACAGGAGGGCGGGCCCACACTGAAGCTTTCTTT.

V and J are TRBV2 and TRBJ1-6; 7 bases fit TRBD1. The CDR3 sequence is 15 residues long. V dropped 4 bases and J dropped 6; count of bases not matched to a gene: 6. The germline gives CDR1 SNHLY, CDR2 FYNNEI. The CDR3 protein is CASSGLRDSNSPLHF. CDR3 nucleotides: TGTGCCAGCAGTGGTCTCCGGGACAGTAATTCACCCCTCCACTTT.